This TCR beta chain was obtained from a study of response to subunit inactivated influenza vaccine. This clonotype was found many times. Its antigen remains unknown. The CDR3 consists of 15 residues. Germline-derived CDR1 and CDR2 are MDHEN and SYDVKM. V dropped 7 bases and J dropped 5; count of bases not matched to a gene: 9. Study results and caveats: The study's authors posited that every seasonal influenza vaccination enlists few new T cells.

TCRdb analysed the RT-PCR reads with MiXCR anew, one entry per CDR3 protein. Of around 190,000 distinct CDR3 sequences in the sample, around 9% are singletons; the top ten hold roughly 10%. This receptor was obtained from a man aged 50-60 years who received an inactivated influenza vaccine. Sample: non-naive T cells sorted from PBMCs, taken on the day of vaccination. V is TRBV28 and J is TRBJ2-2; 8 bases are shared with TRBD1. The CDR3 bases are TGTGCCAGCAAATTTTTGACAGGGGTGACCGGGGAGCTGTTTTTT. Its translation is CASKFLTGVTGELFF.